Listed here is a single T cell receptor (beta chain). This sample also contains other DNA sequences that code for the same CDR3. This sample stems from a study of cytomegalovirus exposure and HLA in healthy donors. The CDR3 spans 14 residues. V dropped 0 bases and J dropped 4 bases, with 7 bases sitting between them. Germline V gene sequence: CDR1 ENHRY, CDR2 SYGVKD. TCRdb keeps only in-frame clones here, not all; method: immunoSEQ multiplex PCR. Among some 130,000 clones listed, roughly four fifths were seen once. The genes are TRBV10-3 and TRBJ1-5; tentatively, D is TRBD1 (5 bases). Sequencing was done on a sample of PBMCs. This receptor was taken from a man aged 30 to 39 in good health and CMV-seropositive. CDR3 nucleotides: TGTGCCATCAGTGAGTCCGGGGGGAATCAGCCCCAGCATTTT. It specifies CAISESGGNQPQHF.